Listed here are 24 T cell receptor beta chains from one sample, sequenced in a study of cytomegalovirus exposure and HLA in healthy donors. The PCR employed 60 Vbeta primers together with 13 Jbeta primers. Libraries were prepared by immunoSEQ multiplex PCR; TCRdb keeps only in-frame clonotypes and omits some of them. In the table there are 150,000 to 200,000 clones, roughly 79% of which are singletons. The sequencing sample was made of PBMCs. Receptors were obtained from a man aged 40-50 years in good health and CMV-seronegative.

V and J are TRBV28 and TRBJ1-4; D is uncertain. The CDR3 is made up of 15 amino acids. V lost 5 bases and J 4 bases, leaving 14 bases between the germline ends. In germline, CDR1 is MDHEN, CDR2 SYDVKM. The CDR3: CASSTLDGGNEKLFF. DNA for the CDR3: TGTGCCAGCAGTACCCTGGACGGAGGTAATGAAAAACTGTTTTTT.

This clone was seen more than once but under ten times. The CDR3 DNA reads TGCGCCAGCAGTCATGGCCAGGGGCGAGATACGCAGTATTTT. Protein product: CASSHGQGRDTQYF. The chain uses TRBV23-1 and TRBJ2-3; TRBD1 is a possible D gene (6 bases). TRBV23-1 is classed as an ORF, of uncertain function. Trimming stripped 3 bases from V and 5 bases from J, with 12 bases between. The CDR3 has 14 amino acids.

The chain employs TRBV7-2 and TRBJ1-1, with TRBD1 identical over 8 bases. The CDR3 contains 14 residues. J was trimmed by 3 bases and V by 3 bases; bases with no gene match: 3. CDR1 is SGHTA and CDR2 is FQGNSA in the germline V gene. The CDR3 spells CASSFDRGDTEAFF. The CDR3 DNA reads TGTGCCAGCAGCTTCGACAGGGGCGACACTGAAGCTTTCTTT.

V and J are TRBV5-6 and TRBJ2-7, with D possibly TRBD2 on 5 matching bases. The CDR3 is made up of 15 amino acids. V was pared by 4 bases and J by 1 base, with 15 bases between. The germline CDR1 and CDR2 sequences are SGHDT and YYEEEE. As DNA, the CDR3 is TGTGCCAGCAGCCGCCGGACTCGGGGATCCTACGAGCAGTACTTC. Protein sequence: CASSRRTRGSYEQYF.

This chain connects TRBV27 to TRBJ2-3; perhaps TRBD2 as D (5 bases). Trimming left V 3 bases short and J 3 bases short, with 22 bases between. From germline, CDR1 is MNHEY and CDR2 SMNVEV (reference sequence). This CDR3 spans 18 amino acids. This CDR3 reads CASSFSYAGSHGTDTQYF. In nucleotides, the CDR3 is TGTGCCAGCAGTTTCTCGTATGCTGGGAGTCACGGGACAGATACGCAGTATTTT.

The chain employs TRBV28 and TRBJ1-1; D not certain. The V gene's germline CDR1 is MDHEN and CDR2 SYDVKM. Trimming stripped 6 bases from V and 10 bases from J, with 21 bases between. This CDR3 has 14 amino acids. In nucleotides, the CDR3 is TGTGCCAGCAGCCTACGTCGGGGAATATCCCGAGCTTTCTTT. This codes for CASSLRRGISRAFF.

The chain joins TRBV19 to TRBJ1-5; 9 bases match TRBD1. Germline CDR1 is LNHDA and CDR2 is SQIVND (reference sequence). V lost 3 bases to trimming and J lost 6 bases; unmatched junction nucleotides: 12. The CDR3 consists of 17 residues. CDR3 nucleotides: TGTGCCAGTAGTATTCCTTCCCGGACAGGGGTCAGTCAGCCCCAGCATTTT. The encoded protein is CASSIPSRTGVSQPQHF.

V usage is TRBV9 and J usage is TRBJ1-5; no clear D. In germline, CDR1 is SGDLS, CDR2 YYNGEE. CDR3 length equals 15 residues. The V and J ends lost 0 bases and 1 base respectively, with 8 bases between them. The CDR3 loop reads CASSVEGGSNQPQHF. CDR3 nucleotide sequence: TGTGCCAGCAGCGTAGAAGGAGGGAGCAATCAGCCCCAGCATTTT.

This clone appeared once. The J gene is TRBJ2-3, the V gene TRBV5-6, with 10 nucleotides matching TRBD2. Germline assignment: CDR1 SGHDT and CDR2 YYEEEE. The CDR3 sequence is 17 residues long. The ends lost 4 bases at V and 0 bases at J; junction bases unmatched: 8. The CDR3 DNA is TGTGCCAGCAGCCTTAGACTAGCGGGCACTAGCACAGATACGCAGTATTTT. Amino acids: CASSLRLAGTSTDTQYF.

V and J are TRBV29-1 and TRBJ2-5; 14 bases are a match to TRBD2. Losses at the gene ends were 6 bases for V and 2 bases for J; bases not matched to a gene: 11. Germline-derived CDR1 and CDR2 are SQVTM and ANQGSEA. This CDR3 spans 17 amino acids. The CDR3 bases are TGCAGCGTCGATGGACTAGCGGGAGGCGGTTATCAAGAGACCCAGTACTTC. It is translated as CSVDGLAGGGYQETQYF.

The V call is TRBV27, the J call TRBJ1-6; TRBD1 agrees at 11 bases. The V gene's germline CDR1 is MNHEY and CDR2 SMNVEV (reference sequence). The trim removed 8 bases at V and 7 bases at J, leaving 7 bases unmatched. This CDR3 contains 15 residues. CDR3 in amino acids: CASGQGAFGNSPLHF. CDR3 DNA: TGTGCCAGCGGACAGGGGGCGTTTGGAAATTCACCCCTCCACTTT.

In this sample, this clone turned up a few times. The chain uses TRBV19 and TRBJ2-7, with a tentative D call TRBD2 (6 bases). The germline CDR1 and CDR2 sequences are LNHDA and SQIVND (reference sequence). CDR3 length equals 14 residues. Deletions cut 5 bases from V and 2 bases from J, with 13 bases between. CDR3: CASSAGRGTYEQYF. The CDR3 DNA follows: TGTGCCAGTAGTGCGGGACGGGGAACCTACGAGCAGTACTTC. The full variable domain, in which reference TRBV19 and TRBJ2-7 provide the parts outside the CDR3, is DGGITQSPKYLFRKEGQNVTLSCEQNLNHDAMYWYRQDPGQGLRLIYYSQIVNDFQKGDIAEGYSVSREKKESFPLTVTSAQKNPTAFYLCASSAGRGTYEQYFGPGTRLTVT.

To note about this clone: The CDR3 end shows no conserved phenylalanine or tryptophan, and so a read error is likely. The limits of the CDR3 on the DNA are not certain, so only TCRdb's listed CDR3 is given. The V gene is TRBV7-5, the J gene TRBJ2-7; the table's TRBD2 call for D was not verified on the DNA. TRBV7-5 constitutes a pseudogene. Including both end residues, the CDR3 is 8 amino acids long. The CDR3 is CARSWGED.

A few counts support this clone. J is TRBJ1-2 and V is TRBV23-1; D is possibly TRBD1 (5 bases). TRBV23-1 is an ORF for which the function is uncertain. The length of the CDR3 is 13 residues. Trimming cost V 0 bases and J 8 bases, with 10 bases left between them. CDR3 region: CASSQSTGGGYTF. The CDR3 DNA reads as TGCGCCAGCAGTCAATCTACGGGGGGAGGCTACACCTTC.

This clone has only a few counts. The V gene is TRBV4-1, the J gene TRBJ1-4; 9 bases fit TRBD1. Looked up from germline, CDR1 is MGHRA and CDR2 is YSYEKL. V was clipped by 1 base and J by 8 bases; unmatched bases: 5. CDR3 length: 15 residues. CDR3 coding DNA: TGCGCCAGCAGCCAAGTCACAGGGGGCTCCGAAAAACTGTTTTTT. Translating gives CASSQVTGGSEKLFF.

This clone was detected only once. The gene calls are TRBV27 and TRBJ1-5; 10 bases align to TRBD1. V lost 5 bases and J lost 2; bases outside the gene matches: 3. Germline V gene data show CDR1 as MNHEY and CDR2 as SMNVEV (reference sequence). CDR3 length: 15 residues. DNA for the CDR3: TGTGCCAGCAGTAGTGGGACAGGGGGCAATCAGCCCCAGCATTTT. Translating it yields CASSSGTGGNQPQHF.

V usage is TRBV18 and J usage is TRBJ1-1; D not resolved. CDR3 length equals 13 residues. Trimming took off 3 bases at V and 11 bases at J, with 16 bases between the two ends. Germline lookup yields CDR1 KGHSH and CDR2 LQKENI. CDR3 protein: CASSPATLAGAFF. CDR3 in DNA: TGTGCCAGCTCACCCGCGACCCTAGCTGGGGCTTTCTTT.

With respect to this clone: At one end the junction does not follow the germline gene, possibly because of a read error. The V gene is TRBV7-9, the J gene TRBJ1-2; 9 bases map to TRBD1. The CDR3 is 16 amino acids. Germline V gives CDR1 SEHNR, CDR2 FQNEAQ (reference sequence). The DNA for the CDR3 is TGTTCCAGCAGCTTAGCGACGGGGGGACAGGGTGAAGGCTACACCTTC. Its translation: CSSSLATGGQGEGYTF.

The chain links TRBV19 to TRBJ2-6; D unclear. This CDR3 contains 14 residues. V was shortened by 3 bases and J by 4 bases, with 7 bases between the two germline ends. Germline-derived CDR1 and CDR2 are LNHDA and SQIVND (reference sequence). The DNA for the CDR3 is TGTGCCAGTAGTATTTCTTCGGGGGCCAACGTCCTGACTTTC. Translated: CASSISSGANVLTF.

The chain recombines TRBV19 with TRBJ2-1; no clear D. Germline lookup yields CDR1 LNHDA and CDR2 SQIVND (reference sequence). There are 13 residues in the CDR3. The V end lost 3 bases, the J end lost 6 bases, and 9 bases lay between the germline ends. CDR3 residues: CASSMTGSNEQFF. The CDR3 DNA reads TGTGCCAGTAGTATGACCGGGTCCAATGAGCAGTTCTTC.

The chain recombines TRBV30 with TRBJ2-5; the D gene is possibly TRBD2 (6 bases). This CDR3 spans 19 amino acids. V lost 0 bases, J lost 4 bases, and 27 bases lay in between. From germline, CDR1 is GTSNPN and CDR2 SVGIG (reference sequence). The CDR3 coding sequence is TGTGCCTGGAGTGTACGAGTCACGCTGAAGGAGCTAGCGAGAGAGACCCAGTACTTC. This codes for CAWSVRVTLKELARETQYF.

The chain links TRBV7-9 to TRBJ1-3; TRBD1 matches 7 bases. V lost 4 bases to trimming and J lost 2 bases; unmatched junction nucleotides: 5. The CDR3 totals 15 residues. Germline lookup yields CDR1 SEHNR and CDR2 FQNEAQ (reference sequence). The CDR3 sequence is CASSYSTGAGNTIYF. Written as DNA, the CDR3 is TGTGCCAGCAGCTACTCCACAGGGGCTGGAAACACCATATATTTT.

This chain uses TRBV9 with TRBJ2-1, with TRBD2 matching over 11 bases. Germline assignment: CDR1 SGDLS and CDR2 YYNGEE. The CDR3 consists of 19 residues. V was pared by 3 bases and J by 0 bases, with 11 bases of the junction left unmatched. The DNA for the CDR3 is TGTGCCAGCAGCGGGCCTCCCGGGACTAGCGGAAGCTCCTACAATGAGCAGTTCTTC. It translates to CASSGPPGTSGSSYNEQFF.

The chain has TRBV2 and TRBJ2-5, with TRBD2 as a possible D gene (6 bases). The germline V gene has CDR1 SNHLY and CDR2 FYNNEI. The CDR3 runs 15 residues. The V and J ends lost 4 bases and 3 bases respectively, with 15 bases between them. CDR3 nucleotide sequence: TGTGCCAGCAGTGCCTCCTCCAGGGAGGAAGAGACCCAGTACTTC. Protein sequence: CASSASSREEETQYF.